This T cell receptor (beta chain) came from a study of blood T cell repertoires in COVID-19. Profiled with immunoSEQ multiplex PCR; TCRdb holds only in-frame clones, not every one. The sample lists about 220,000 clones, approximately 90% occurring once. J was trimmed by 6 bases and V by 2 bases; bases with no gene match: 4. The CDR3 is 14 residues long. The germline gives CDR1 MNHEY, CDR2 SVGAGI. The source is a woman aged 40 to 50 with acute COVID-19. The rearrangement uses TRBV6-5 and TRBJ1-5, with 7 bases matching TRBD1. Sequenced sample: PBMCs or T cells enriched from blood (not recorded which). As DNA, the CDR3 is TGTGCCAGCAGTTACCGGACAGGTAGTCAGCCCCAGCATTTT. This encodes CASSYRTGSQPQHF.